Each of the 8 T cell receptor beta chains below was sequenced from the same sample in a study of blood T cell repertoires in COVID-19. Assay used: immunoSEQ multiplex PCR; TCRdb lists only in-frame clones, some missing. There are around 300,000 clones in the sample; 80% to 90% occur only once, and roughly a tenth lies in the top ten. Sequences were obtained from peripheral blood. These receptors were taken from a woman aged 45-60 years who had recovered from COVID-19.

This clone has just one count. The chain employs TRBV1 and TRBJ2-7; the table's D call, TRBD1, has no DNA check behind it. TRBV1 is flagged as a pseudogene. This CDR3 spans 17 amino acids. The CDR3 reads CTSSQNARDRKRSEQYF. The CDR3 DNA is TGCACCAGCAGCCAAAATGCCCGGGACAGAAAGAGGAGCGAGCAGTACTTC.

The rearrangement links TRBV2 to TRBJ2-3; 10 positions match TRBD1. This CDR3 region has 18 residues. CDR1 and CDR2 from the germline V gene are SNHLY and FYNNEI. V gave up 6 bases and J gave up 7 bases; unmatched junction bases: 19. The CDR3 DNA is TGTGCCAGCAGCGAGGGCATAGGCGGACAGGGGGTTCTAAATACGCAGTATTTT. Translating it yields CASSEGIGGQGVLNTQYF.

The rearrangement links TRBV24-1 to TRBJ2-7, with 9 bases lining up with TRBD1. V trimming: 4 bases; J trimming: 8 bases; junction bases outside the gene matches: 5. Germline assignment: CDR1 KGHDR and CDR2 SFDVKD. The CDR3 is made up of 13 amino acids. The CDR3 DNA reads TGTGCCACCAGTGACTCGGGACAGGGTAAGCAGTACTTC. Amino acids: CATSDSGQGKQYF.

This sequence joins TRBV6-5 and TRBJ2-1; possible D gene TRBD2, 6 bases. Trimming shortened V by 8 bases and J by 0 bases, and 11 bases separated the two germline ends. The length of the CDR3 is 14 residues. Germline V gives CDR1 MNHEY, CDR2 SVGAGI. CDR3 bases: TGTGCCAGCGTCCGGGAGAGCTCCTACAATGAGCAGTTCTTC. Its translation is CASVRESSYNEQFF.

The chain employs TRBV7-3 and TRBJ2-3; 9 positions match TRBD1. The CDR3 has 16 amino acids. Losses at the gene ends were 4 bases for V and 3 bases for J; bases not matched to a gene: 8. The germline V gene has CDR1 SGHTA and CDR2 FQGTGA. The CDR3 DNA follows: TGTGCCAGCAGCTCCGTCCCGGGACAGGGAACAGATACGCAGTATTTT. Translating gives CASSSVPGQGTDTQYF.

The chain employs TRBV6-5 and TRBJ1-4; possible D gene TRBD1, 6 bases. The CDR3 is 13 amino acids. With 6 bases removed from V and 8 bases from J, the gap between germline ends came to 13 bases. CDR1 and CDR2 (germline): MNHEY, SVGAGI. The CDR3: CASRRQDWEKLFF. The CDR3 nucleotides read TGTGCCAGCAGGAGACAGGATTGGGAAAAACTGTTTTTT.

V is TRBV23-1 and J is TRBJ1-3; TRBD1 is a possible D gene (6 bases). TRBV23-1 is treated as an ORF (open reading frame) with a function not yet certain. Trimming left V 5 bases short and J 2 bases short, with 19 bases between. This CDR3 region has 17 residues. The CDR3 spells CASSSRAGETTGNTIYF. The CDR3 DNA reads TGCGCCAGCAGTTCTAGGGCAGGGGAGACTACTGGAAACACCATATATTTT.

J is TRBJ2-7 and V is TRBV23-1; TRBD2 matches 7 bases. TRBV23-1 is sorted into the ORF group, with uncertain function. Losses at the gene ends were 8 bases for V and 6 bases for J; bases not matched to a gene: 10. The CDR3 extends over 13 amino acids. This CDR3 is CASGGDHICEQYF. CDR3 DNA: TGCGCCAGCGGGGGGGACCATATCTGCGAGCAGTACTTC.